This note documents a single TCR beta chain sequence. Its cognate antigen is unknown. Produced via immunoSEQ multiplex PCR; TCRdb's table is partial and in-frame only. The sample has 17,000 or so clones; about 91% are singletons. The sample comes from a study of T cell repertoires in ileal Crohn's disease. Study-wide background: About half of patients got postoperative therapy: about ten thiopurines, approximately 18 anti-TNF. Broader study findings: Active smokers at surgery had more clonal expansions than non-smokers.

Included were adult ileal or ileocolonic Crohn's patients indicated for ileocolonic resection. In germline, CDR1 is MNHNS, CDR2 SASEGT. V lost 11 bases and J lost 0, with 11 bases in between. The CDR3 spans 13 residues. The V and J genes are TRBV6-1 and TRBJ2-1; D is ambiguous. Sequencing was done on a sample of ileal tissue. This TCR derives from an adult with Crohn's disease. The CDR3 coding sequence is TGTGCCGGAGCGATCAGCTCCTACAATGAGCAGTTCTTC. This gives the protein CAGAISSYNEQFF.